This T cell receptor (beta chain) was observed in a study of T-cell memory formation after mild COVID-19. Overall study context: Each donor largely had its own TCR clusters.

Study observations and caveats: Nothing showed for sure that second-wave clones peaking on day 37 were SARS-CoV-2 specific.

Amplification by 5'RACE using constant-segment primers produced TCR alpha and TCR beta cDNA libraries that carried sample barcodes and UMIs. TCRdb reanalysed the 5' RACE reads using MiXCR and keeps one entry per CDR3 protein. The sample carries fewer than 350,000 distinct CDR3 sequences, over 11% recorded once. This clonotype was seen only a few times. Its matching antigen is unknown. The origin of this receptor is a young man who had mild COVID-19 (a few samples of this study predate the infection). Cell type and time point are not known. The material sequenced was PBMCs or a T cell subset sorted from them (not recorded which).

CDR3 region: CASSQDRGAYEQYF. DNA of the CDR3: TGCGCCAGCAGCCAAGACCGCGGGGCCTACGAGCAGTACTTC. V usage is TRBV4-1 and J usage is TRBJ2-7; D perhaps matches TRBD2 (6 bases). This CDR3 region has 14 residues. The V and J ends lost 0 bases and 2 bases respectively, with 8 bases between them. Germline V gene lookup returns CDR1 MGHRA and CDR2 YSYEKL.